The 16 T cell receptor beta chains presented below share a single source sample, sequenced in a study of T cell responses to AZD1222 COVID-19 vaccine (dated by TCRdb to the early 2020s). Library prep was done by the immunoSEQ multiplex PCR assay. TCRdb took this table from immuneACCESS and kept in-frame rearrangements with V and J called. Such tables lack part of the clones; where checked against another copy, unresolved V genes explain under half of the gap, and the rest is unexplained. The sample records about 100,000 clones, around 89% of which are singletons. About 1.8% of the sample belongs to the ten largest clones. Taken with the paper, the label for time point translates to: baseline before first vaccination. This sample comprised peripheral blood, obtained on day 0 of AZD1222 vaccination. The receptors stem from an adult in good health.

This clone appeared a single time. The CDR3 sequence: CASSFGQATEAFF. The CDR3, as DNA: TGTGCCAGCAGCTTTGGACAAGCTACTGAAGCTTTCTTT. The V and J genes are TRBV7-2 and TRBJ1-1; D possibly corresponds to TRBD1 (5 bases). Germline V gene lookup returns CDR1 SGHTA and CDR2 FQGNSA. V was pared by 3 bases and J by 5 bases, with 10 bases between. The CDR3 loop spans 13 amino acids.

This clone was counted only a few times. The gene calls are TRBV4-1 and TRBJ2-1; 7 bases map to TRBD2. Germline loops: CDR1 MGHRA, CDR2 YSYEKL. The J segment lost 0 bases and the V segment lost 2 bases, leaving 19 bases of the junction unmatched. This CDR3 comprises 21 residues. In DNA form, the CDR3 reads TGCGCCAGCAGCCAACACTCATTTAGTCTAGCGGAGTACAGCTCCTACAATGAGCAGTTCTTC. Encoded protein: CASSQHSFSLAEYSSYNEQFF.

The chain recombines TRBV19 with TRBJ1-1; D is uncertain. Trimming pared 5 bases from V and 6 bases from J, leaving 19 bases between. The CDR3 runs 15 residues. Germline-derived CDR1 and CDR2 are LNHDA and SQIVND (reference sequence). The CDR3 DNA reads TGTGCCAGTAGTCCCTCGGTTGTCGGTGGGGCTGAAGCTTTCTTT. It is translated as CASSPSVVGGAEAFF.

This chain links TRBV7-2 with TRBJ2-7, with D unresolved. CDR3 length: 13 amino acids. The V gene lost 2 bases and the J gene lost 3 bases, with 8 bases spanning the gap. Germline loops: CDR1 SGHTA, CDR2 FQGNSA. The CDR3 protein is CASSLSTFYEQYF. The CDR3 DNA follows: TGTGCCAGCAGCTTATCTACATTCTACGAGCAGTACTTC.

The genes are TRBV7-2 and TRBJ2-7; TRBD2 aligns across 7 bases. The length of the CDR3 is 15 residues. The trim removed 5 bases at V and 6 bases at J, leaving 13 bases unmatched. Germline V gene sequence: CDR1 SGHTA, CDR2 FQGNSA. The DNA of the CDR3 is TGTGCCAGCAGCCCGTGGGGCGGGAGAAGCCGCGAGCAGTACTTC. It specifies CASSPWGGRSREQYF.

V usage is TRBV29-1 and J usage is TRBJ1-1, with D uncertain. This CDR3 is built from 13 residues. Trimming left V 4 bases short and J 4 bases short, with 13 bases between. Germline V gives CDR1 SQVTM, CDR2 ANQGSEA. The CDR3 is CSVVRTERTEAFF. The CDR3 nucleotides are TGCAGCGTTGTGCGGACGGAGCGCACTGAAGCTTTCTTT.

J is TRBJ1-1 and V is TRBV5-1; a possible D gene is TRBD1 (5 bases). The germline CDR1 and CDR2 sequences are SGHRS and YFSETQ. Trimming stripped 0 bases from V and 1 base from J, with 10 bases between. CDR3 length equals 15 residues. CDR3 nucleotides: TGCGCCAGCAGCTTGGGGTTCGGGGCGAACACTGAAGCTTTCTTT. Translation gives CASSLGFGANTEAFF.

The gene calls are TRBV7-2 and TRBJ1-6; D unresolved. Deletions cut 1 base from V and 14 bases from J, with 9 bases between. Germline V lookup: CDR1 SGHTA, CDR2 FQGNSA. CDR3 length: 12 residues. The CDR3 is CASSLGYSTLHF. DNA of the CDR3: TGTGCCAGCAGCTTAGGGTATTCCACCCTCCACTTT.

This clone appeared a few times. Germline and junction disagree at one end, which may indicate a read error. CDR3 DNA sequence: TGTGCCAGTTCTAAGGAGTTTAACTCTGGCTACACCTTC. The encoded protein is CASSKEFNSGYTF. The J gene is TRBJ1-2, the V gene TRBV7-2; no clear D. Germline CDR1 is SGHTA and CDR2 is FQGNSA. CDR3 length equals 13 residues.

This chain connects TRBV15 to TRBJ2-7; 8 bases are a match to TRBD2. The junction had 7 bases not matched to a gene; V was cut back by 0 bases and J by 3 bases. Germline V gives CDR1 LNHNV, CDR2 YYDKDF (reference sequence). The CDR3 loop spans 16 amino acids. The CDR3 reads CATSRDLLRGDYEQYF. CDR3 coding DNA: TGTGCCACCAGCAGAGATCTTTTGCGGGGGGACTACGAGCAGTACTTC.

J is TRBJ2-7 and V is TRBV7-2; 7 bases align to TRBD2. Trimming cost V 1 base and J 2 bases; bases outside gene matches: 5. The CDR3 has 15 amino acids. The germline V gene has CDR1 SGHTA and CDR2 FQGNSA. CDR3 sequence: CASSLVFGGTYEQYF. In DNA form, the CDR3 reads TGTGCCAGCAGCTTAGTATTCGGGGGGACCTACGAGCAGTACTTC.

The chain joins TRBV10-3 to TRBJ1-2; the D gene is possibly TRBD1 (6 bases). This CDR3 has 12 residues. Deletions cut 7 bases from V and 3 bases from J, with 9 bases between. Germline CDR1 ENHRY, CDR2 SYGVKD. CDR3 bases: TGTGCCATCAACGGGGGCCACTATGGCTACACCTTC. This gives the protein CAINGGHYGYTF.

The chain carries TRBV6-1 and TRBJ2-3, with 7 bases matching TRBD2. This CDR3 comprises 16 residues. Germline-derived CDR1 and CDR2 are MNHNS and SASEGT. Trimming took 2 bases from V and 2 from J; bases not matched to a gene: 7. The CDR3 reads CASSEIASGYTDTQYF. In DNA form, the CDR3 reads TGTGCCAGCAGTGAAATAGCTAGCGGTTACACAGATACGCAGTATTTT.

This clone appeared a few times. The chain joins TRBV6-6 to TRBJ1-5, with a possible D match to TRBD1 (5 bases). Trimming removed 5 bases at V and 7 bases at J, with 12 bases between. The germline V gene encodes CDR1 MNHNY and CDR2 SVGAGI (reference sequence). The CDR3 totals 13 residues. CDR3 nucleotide sequence: TGTGCCAGCAGTACCCAGGGTATCCAGCCCCAGCATTTT. Residues: CASSTQGIQPQHF.

This rearrangement joins TRBV7-9 to TRBJ2-1; 10 bases are shared with TRBD1. CDR1 and CDR2 from the germline V gene are SEHNR and FQNEAQ (reference sequence). This CDR3 has 15 residues. The V gene end was trimmed by 1 base and the J gene end by 8 bases; junction bases not matched to a gene: 5. The CDR3 nucleotides are TGTGCCAGCAGCTTAGTTTGGGACAGGGGCGATGAGCAGTTCTTC. As protein: CASSLVWDRGDEQFF.

The CDR3 region is CASSTNPRTLLQGTQYF. DNA for the CDR3: TGTGCCAGTAGTACCAACCCCAGGACTCTCCTCCAGGGTACGCAGTATTTT. The rearrangement joins TRBV19 to TRBJ2-3; D might be TRBD1 or TRBD2, each matching 5 bases. Trimming took off 4 bases at V and 8 bases at J, with 25 bases between the two ends. CDR1 is LNHDA, CDR2 SQIVND, per germline (reference sequence). The CDR3 spans 17 residues.